This T cell receptor beta chain comes out of a study of post-analysis software for immune sequencing data. Study details: Courses of disease covered relapsing-remitting, secondary progressive and progressive-relapsing multiple sclerosis.

Germline loops: CDR1 DFQATT, CDR2 SNEGSKA (reference sequence). This CDR3 comprises 19 residues. V gave up 3 bases and J gave up 2 bases; unmatched junction bases: 16. Unique molecular identifiers were present in the TCR beta cDNA libraries. Yield was roughly 0.5 million cDNA molecules from about 1 to 10 million T cells. TCRdb analysed the PCR reads with MiXCR anew, one entry per CDR3 protein. The table has more than 500,000 distinct CDR3 sequences, 30% to 40% seen once. About this clonotype itself: As yet, its antigen is unknown.

Study-wide results and caveats: Several TRBV segments, TRBV5-6, TRBV5-1 and TRBV20-1 among them, were found more frequent in patients than controls. Multiple sclerosis patients showed significantly lower normalized Chao1 diversity than controls did.

The chain uses TRBV20-1 and TRBJ2-3, with 11 positions matching TRBD2. The sample consisted of blood. This TCR came from a girl under 18 with multiple sclerosis. As DNA, the CDR3 is TGCAGTGCTAGTGTAGTTAGCGGGGGGGCCTCCGCTAACACAGATACGCAGTATTTT. It specifies CSASVVSGGASANTDTQYF.